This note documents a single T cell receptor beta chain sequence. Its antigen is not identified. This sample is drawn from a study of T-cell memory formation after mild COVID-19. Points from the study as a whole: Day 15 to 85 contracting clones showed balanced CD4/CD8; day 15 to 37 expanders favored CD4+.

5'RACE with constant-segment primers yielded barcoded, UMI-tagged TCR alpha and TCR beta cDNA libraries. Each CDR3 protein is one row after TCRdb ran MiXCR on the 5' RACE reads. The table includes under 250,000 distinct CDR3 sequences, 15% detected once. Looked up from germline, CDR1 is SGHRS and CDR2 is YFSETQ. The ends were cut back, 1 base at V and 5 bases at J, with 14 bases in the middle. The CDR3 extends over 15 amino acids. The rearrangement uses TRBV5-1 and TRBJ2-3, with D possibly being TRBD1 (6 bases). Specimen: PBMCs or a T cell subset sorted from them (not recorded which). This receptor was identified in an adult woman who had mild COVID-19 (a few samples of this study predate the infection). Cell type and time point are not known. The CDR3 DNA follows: TGCGCCAGCAGCTTGTTTCAGGGGTCGGGAGATACGCAGTATTTT. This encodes CASSLFQGSGDTQYF.